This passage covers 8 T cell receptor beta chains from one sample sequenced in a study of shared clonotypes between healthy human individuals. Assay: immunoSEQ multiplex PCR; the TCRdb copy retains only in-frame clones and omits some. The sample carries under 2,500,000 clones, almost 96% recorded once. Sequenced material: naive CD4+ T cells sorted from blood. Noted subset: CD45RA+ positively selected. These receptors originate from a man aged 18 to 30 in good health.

The CDR3 DNA reads as TGTGCCAGTACCCATCTGGGTCTCACTGAAGCTTTCTTT. Translating it yields CASTHLGLTEAFF. This sequence joins TRBV19 and TRBJ1-1; D gene unclear. Trimming shortened V by 7 bases and J by 4 bases, and 13 bases separated the two germline ends. Germline CDR1 reads LNHDA; CDR2 reads SQIVND (reference sequence). This CDR3 contains 13 residues.

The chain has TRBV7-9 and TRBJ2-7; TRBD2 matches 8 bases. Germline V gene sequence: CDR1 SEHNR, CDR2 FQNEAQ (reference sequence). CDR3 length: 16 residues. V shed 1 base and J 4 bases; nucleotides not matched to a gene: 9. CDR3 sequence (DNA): TGTGCCAGCAGCTTAGACTTCGGTTCTAGCGGGTACGAGCAGTACTTC. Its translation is CASSLDFGSSGYEQYF.

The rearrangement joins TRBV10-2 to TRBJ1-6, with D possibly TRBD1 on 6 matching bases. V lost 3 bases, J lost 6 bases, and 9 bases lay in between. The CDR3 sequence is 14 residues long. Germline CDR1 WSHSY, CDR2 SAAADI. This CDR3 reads CASSEQGGNSPLHF. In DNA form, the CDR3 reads TGCGCCAGCAGTGAACAGGGAGGTAATTCACCCCTCCACTTT.

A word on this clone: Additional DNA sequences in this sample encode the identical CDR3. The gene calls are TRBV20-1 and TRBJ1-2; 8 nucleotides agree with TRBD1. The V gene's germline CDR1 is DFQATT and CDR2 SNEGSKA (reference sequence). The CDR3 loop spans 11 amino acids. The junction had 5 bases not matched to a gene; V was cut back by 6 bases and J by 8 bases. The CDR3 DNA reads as TGCAGTGCGATACAGGGGGGAGGCTACACCTTC. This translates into CSAIQGGGYTF.

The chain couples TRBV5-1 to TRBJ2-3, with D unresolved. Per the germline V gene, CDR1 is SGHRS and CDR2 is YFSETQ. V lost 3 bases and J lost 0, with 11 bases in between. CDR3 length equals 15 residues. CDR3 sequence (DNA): TGCGCCAGCAGCTCGGGCCGCACTAGCACAGATACGCAGTATTTT. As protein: CASSSGRTSTDTQYF.

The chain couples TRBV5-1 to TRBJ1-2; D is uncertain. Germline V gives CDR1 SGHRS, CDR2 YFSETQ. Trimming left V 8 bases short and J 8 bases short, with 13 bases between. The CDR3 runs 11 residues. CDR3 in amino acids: CASEGRGGYTF. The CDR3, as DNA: TGCGCCAGTGAGGGAAGAGGGGGCTACACCTTC. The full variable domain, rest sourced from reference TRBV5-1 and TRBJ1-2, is KAGVTQTPRYLIKTRGQQVTLSCSPISGHRSVSWYQQTPGQGLQFLFEYFSETQRNKGNFPGRFSGRQFSNSRSEMNVSTLELGDSALYLCASEGRGGYTFGSGTRLTVV.

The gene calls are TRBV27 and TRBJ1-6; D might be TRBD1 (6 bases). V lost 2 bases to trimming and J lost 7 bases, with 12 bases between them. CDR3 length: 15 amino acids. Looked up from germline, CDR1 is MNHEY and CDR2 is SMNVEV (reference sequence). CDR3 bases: TGTGCCAGCAGTTTACGACCGGGACACAATTCACCCCTCCACTTT. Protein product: CASSLRPGHNSPLHF.

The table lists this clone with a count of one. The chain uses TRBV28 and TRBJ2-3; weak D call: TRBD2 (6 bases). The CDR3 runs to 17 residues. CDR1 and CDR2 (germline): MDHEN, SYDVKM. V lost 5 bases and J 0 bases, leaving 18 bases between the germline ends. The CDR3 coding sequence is TGTGCCAGCAGTGGGGGGTGGTTAACCGATAGCACAGATACGCAGTATTTT. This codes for CASSGGWLTDSTDTQYF.